These 19 T cell receptor beta chains came from one sample sequenced in a study of CD8+ T cells in alopecia areata. Extracted from the samples, RNA was reverse transcribed into cDNA to serve as the sequencing template. Generated by immunoSEQ multiplex PCR, the TCRdb table keeps only in-frame clones and is missing some. The top ten hold nearly 5% of the sample, which has 200,000 or so clones, more than 55% seen once. What was sequenced was CD8+ T cells sorted from blood. The receptors stem from a human donor in good health.

This chain uses TRBV23-1 with TRBJ1-5; D remains unclear. TRBV23-1 is sorted into the ORF group, with uncertain function. The CDR3 runs to 13 residues. Trimming pared 5 bases from V and 5 bases from J, leaving 10 bases between. CDR3 sequence (DNA): TGCGCCAGCAGTTGTAAGATTTATCAGCCCCAGCATTTT. Encoded protein: CASSCKIYQPQHF.

V and J are TRBV7-8 and TRBJ1-1; D is ambiguous. CDR1 and CDR2 from the germline V gene are SGHVS and FQNEAQ. Trimming left V 0 bases short and J 4 bases short, with 9 bases between. The length of the CDR3 is 14 residues. This chain's CDR3 is CASSLAGYGTEAFF. The CDR3 region has the DNA TGTGCCAGCAGCTTAGCGGGGTATGGCACTGAAGCTTTCTTT. The full variable domain, rest sourced from reference TRBV7-8 and TRBJ1-1, is GAGVSQSPRYKVAKRGQDVALRCDPISGHVSLFWYQQALGQGPEFLTYFQNEAQLDKSGLPSDRFFAERPEGSVSTLKIQRTQQEDSAVYLCASSLAGYGTEAFFGQGTRLTVV.

The chain joins TRBV29-1 to TRBJ2-1; TRBD2 matches at 8 bases. CDR1 is SQVTM, CDR2 ANQGSEA, per germline. The V gene end was trimmed by 8 bases and the J gene end by 0 bases; junction bases not matched to a gene: 6. This CDR3 spans 14 amino acids. The DNA of the CDR3 is TGCAGCTCAGCCGGGACTAGCTCCTACAATGAGCAGTTCTTC. Translating it yields CSSAGTSSYNEQFF.

CDR3 bases: TGTGCCAGCAGTGTATTTCCCGGGGAAAAAGAGACCCAGTACTTC. Translated: CASSVFPGEKETQYF. The J gene is TRBJ2-5, the V gene TRBV2; D is perhaps TRBD2 (5 bases). The CDR3 length is 15 residues. Germline V gene sequence: CDR1 SNHLY, CDR2 FYNNEI. V was pared by 4 bases and J by 3 bases, with 15 bases between.

The CDR3 DNA reads TGTGCCAGCAGCCCACGCGGGGGCACCAACAATGAGCAGTTCTTC. Translation: CASSPRGGTNNEQFF. The chain uses TRBV27 and TRBJ2-1, with a tentative D call TRBD2 (7 bases). The CDR3 contains 15 residues. Germline CDR1 MNHEY, CDR2 SMNVEV (reference sequence). Trimming cost V 6 bases and J 5 bases, with 17 bases left between them.

The chain is built from TRBV9 and TRBJ1-2; tentative D call: TRBD1 (5 bases). Looked up from germline, CDR1 is SGDLS and CDR2 is YYNGEE. The CDR3 spans 12 residues. V was pared by 6 bases and J by 3 bases, with 9 bases between. The CDR3 bases are TGTGCCAGCAAAGGGACCTACTATGGCTACACCTTC. It is translated as CASKGTYYGYTF.

A few counts support this clone. CDR3 region: CASSFDRGSGYTF. The DNA of the CDR3 is TGTGCCAGCAGCTTCGACAGGGGCTCTGGCTACACCTTC. This sequence joins TRBV5-5 and TRBJ1-2, with 8 positions matching TRBD1. V trimming: 2 bases; J trimming: 7 bases; junction bases outside the gene matches: 4. The CDR3 is 13 residues long. In germline, CDR1 is SGHKS, CDR2 YYEKEE (reference sequence).

This clone was seen a few times. V gene TRBV28 combines with J gene TRBJ1-2; D is undetermined. Germline V gene lookup returns CDR1 MDHEN and CDR2 SYDVKM. This CDR3 is built from 16 residues. Trimming stripped 3 bases from V and 0 bases from J, with 14 bases between. This CDR3 reads CASSFENSYPNYGYTF. CDR3 DNA: TGTGCCAGCAGTTTTGAGAACAGCTACCCTAACTATGGCTACACCTTC.

This clone was seen a handful of times. The rearrangement joins TRBV9 to TRBJ1-1; no firm D call. Germline V gene lookup returns CDR1 SGDLS and CDR2 YYNGEE. Trimming pared 1 base from V and 0 bases from J, leaving 16 bases between. This CDR3 has 17 residues. The CDR3 sequence: CASSVRPDGPMNTEAFF. As DNA, the CDR3 is TGTGCCAGCAGCGTAAGGCCCGACGGCCCCATGAACACTGAAGCTTTCTTT.

Only one count was recorded for this clone. The J gene is TRBJ2-1, the V gene TRBV29-1; 8 positions agree with TRBD2. The length of the CDR3 is 17 residues. The V and J ends lost 2 bases and 4 bases, in that order; junction bases with no gene match: 13. CDR1 is SQVTM, CDR2 ANQGSEA, per germline. The CDR3 is CSVELLRRGERYNEQFF. DNA of the CDR3: TGCAGCGTTGAACTTTTACGGCGGGGGGAACGTTACAATGAGCAGTTCTTC.

The gene calls are TRBV27 and TRBJ2-1; D is possibly TRBD2 (6 bases). Germline V CDR1 and CDR2: MNHEY, SMNVEV (reference sequence). The V gene lost 3 bases and the J gene lost 4 bases, with 7 bases spanning the gap. The CDR3 totals 13 residues. CDR3: CASSFRGYNEQFF. CDR3 DNA: TGTGCCAGCAGTTTTCGGGGGTACAATGAGCAGTTCTTC.

V usage is TRBV19 and J usage is TRBJ1-1; TRBD1 matches 7 bases. V lost 6 bases and J lost 10; bases outside the gene matches: 5. CDR1 is LNHDA and CDR2 is SQIVND in the germline V gene (reference sequence). The CDR3 totals 11 residues. The CDR3 DNA reads TGTGCCAGTAGCCCGACAGGGAGAGCTTTCTTT. Translating gives CASSPTGRAFF.

CDR3 region: CSVEGRGRNTQYF. CDR3 DNA: TGCAGCGTTGAAGGCAGGGGGCGGAATACGCAGTATTTT. The chain couples TRBV29-1 to TRBJ2-3; 8 bases match TRBD1. Trimming cost V 1 base and J 7 bases; bases outside gene matches: 4. Germline loops: CDR1 SQVTM, CDR2 ANQGSEA. The CDR3 has 13 amino acids.

This chain connects TRBV7-8 to TRBJ1-2; D ambiguous. V was cut by 1 base and J by 13 bases, with 16 bases left in between. This CDR3 comprises 13 residues. Germline V gives CDR1 SGHVS, CDR2 FQNEAQ. The CDR3 DNA sequence: TGTGCCAGCAGCTTAGTAGGGTCCCGAAATGGCACCTTC. Translating it yields CASSLVGSRNGTF. Drawing the rest from reference TRBV7-8 and TRBJ1-2, the complete variable domain is GAGVSQSPRYKVAKRGQDVALRCDPISGHVSLFWYQQALGQGPEFLTYFQNEAQLDKSGLPSDRFFAERPEGSVSTLKIQRTQQEDSAVYLCASSLVGSRNGTFGSGTRLTVV.

This clone occurred once. Other DNA sequences in the same sample also yield this CDR3. V usage is TRBV27 and J usage is TRBJ1-5; no definite D call. The CDR3 has 13 residues. CDR1 and CDR2 from the germline V gene are MNHEY and SMNVEV (reference sequence). Trimming removed 3 bases from V and 4 bases from J, with 7 bases in between. The CDR3 DNA is TGTGCCAGCAGTTTCAAGGTGAATCAGCCCCAGCATTTT. It specifies CASSFKVNQPQHF.

The CDR3 nucleotides are TGCAGCGTTGTTGGAGGGGGCAACTATGGCTACACCTTC. It specifies CSVVGGGNYGYTF. The rearrangement uses TRBV29-1 and TRBJ1-2; TRBD1 matches at 7 bases. Germline V gene lookup returns CDR1 SQVTM and CDR2 ANQGSEA. V was pared by 4 bases and J by 2 bases, with 4 bases of the junction left unmatched. The CDR3 is 13 amino acids.

This clone was seen a few times. This sequence joins TRBV29-1 and TRBJ2-1; a weak D match, TRBD2 (6 bases). V was shortened by 7 bases and J by 0 bases, with 16 bases between the two germline ends. CDR1 and CDR2 (germline): SQVTM, ANQGSEA. The CDR3 totals 15 residues. The CDR3 DNA follows: TGCAGCGCTGAGGGGACTTCTAGCTCCTACAATGAGCAGTTCTTC. The encoded protein is CSAEGTSSSYNEQFF.

This clone appeared many times. The V and J genes are TRBV6-5 and TRBJ1-1; D is ambiguous. The CDR3 runs 12 residues. The V end was cut by 2 bases, the J end by 1 base, with 2 bases between. CDR1 is MNHEY, CDR2 SVGAGI, per germline. This CDR3 reads CASSYRNTEAFF. The CDR3 DNA sequence: TGTGCCAGCAGTTACAGGAACACTGAAGCTTTCTTT.

The chain recombines TRBV5-6 with TRBJ2-7; TRBD2 agrees at 8 bases. The CDR3 has 13 residues. Unmatched junction bases numbered 7, after V lost 4 bases and J lost 7 bases. Germline V gives CDR1 SGHDT, CDR2 YYEEEE. This chain's CDR3 is CASSNGGAREQYF. The CDR3 DNA is TGTGCCAGCAGCAACGGGGGGGCGCGGGAGCAGTACTTC. Supplemented by reference TRBV5-6 and TRBJ2-7, the full variable domain reads DAGVTQSPTHLIKTRGQQVTLRCSPKSGHDTVSWYQQALGQGPQFIFQYYEEEERQRGNFPDRFSGHQFPNYSSELNVNALLLGDSALYLCASSNGGAREQYFGPGTRLTVT.